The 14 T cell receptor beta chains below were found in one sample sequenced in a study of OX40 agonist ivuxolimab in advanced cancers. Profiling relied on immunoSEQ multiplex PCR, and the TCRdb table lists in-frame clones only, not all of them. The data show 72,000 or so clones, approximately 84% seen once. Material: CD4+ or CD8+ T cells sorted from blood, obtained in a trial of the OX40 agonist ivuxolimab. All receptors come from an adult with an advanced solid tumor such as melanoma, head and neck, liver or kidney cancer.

The CDR3: CASSLASGTDTQYF. In DNA form, the CDR3 reads TGTGCCAGCAGTTTGGCTAGCGGCACAGATACGCAGTATTTT. The chain employs TRBV27 and TRBJ2-3, with D maybe TRBD2 (6 bases). The CDR3 sequence is 14 residues long. V lost 3 bases to trimming and J lost 1 base, with 8 bases between them. CDR1 is MNHEY and CDR2 is SMNVEV in the germline V gene (reference sequence).

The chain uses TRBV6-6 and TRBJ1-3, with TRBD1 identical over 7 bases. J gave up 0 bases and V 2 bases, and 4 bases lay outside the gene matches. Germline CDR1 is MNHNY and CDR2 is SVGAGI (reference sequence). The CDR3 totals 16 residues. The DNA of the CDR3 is TGTGCCAGCAGTTACGCGGGACAGAACTCTGGAAACACCATATATTTT. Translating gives CASSYAGQNSGNTIYF.

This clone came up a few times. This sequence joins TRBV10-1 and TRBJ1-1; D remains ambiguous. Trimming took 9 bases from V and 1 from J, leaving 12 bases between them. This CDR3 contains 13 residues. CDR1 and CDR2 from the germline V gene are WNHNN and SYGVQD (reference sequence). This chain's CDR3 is CASQITRNTEAFF. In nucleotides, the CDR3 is TGCGCCAGTCAAATAACAAGGAACACTGAAGCTTTCTTT.

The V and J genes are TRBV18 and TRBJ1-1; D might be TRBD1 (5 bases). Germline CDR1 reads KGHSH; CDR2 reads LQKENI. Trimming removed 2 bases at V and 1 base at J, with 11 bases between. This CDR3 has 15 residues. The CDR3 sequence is CASSPIQGENTEAFF. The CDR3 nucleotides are TGTGCCAGCTCACCAATCCAGGGAGAGAACACTGAAGCTTTCTTT.

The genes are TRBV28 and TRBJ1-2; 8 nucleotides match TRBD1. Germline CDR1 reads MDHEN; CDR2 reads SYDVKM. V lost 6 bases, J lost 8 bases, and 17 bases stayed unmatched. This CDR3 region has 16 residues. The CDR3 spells CASSPKGTGGGGGYTF. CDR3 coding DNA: TGTGCCAGCAGCCCCAAGGGGACAGGCGGGGGAGGGGGCTACACCTTC.

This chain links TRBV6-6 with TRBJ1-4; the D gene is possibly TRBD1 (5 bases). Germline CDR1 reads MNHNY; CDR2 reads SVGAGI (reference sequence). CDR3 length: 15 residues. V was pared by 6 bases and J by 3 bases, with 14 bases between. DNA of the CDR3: TGTGCCAGCAGCTCACTAGGGGCAGCTAATGAAAAACTGTTTTTT. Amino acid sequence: CASSSLGAANEKLFF.

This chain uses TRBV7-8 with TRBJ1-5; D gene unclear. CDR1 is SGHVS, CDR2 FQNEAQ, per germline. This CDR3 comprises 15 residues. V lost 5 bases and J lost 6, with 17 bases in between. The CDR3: CASSQWSGLGQPQHF. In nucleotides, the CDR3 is TGTGCCAGCAGCCAATGGTCAGGCTTGGGTCAGCCCCAGCATTTT.

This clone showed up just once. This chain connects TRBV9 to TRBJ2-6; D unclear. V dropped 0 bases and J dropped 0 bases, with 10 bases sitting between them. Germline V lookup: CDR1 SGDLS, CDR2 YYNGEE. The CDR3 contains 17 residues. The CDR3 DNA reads TGTGCCAGCAGCGTAGGAACCCTGAGCTCTGGGGCCAACGTCCTGACTTTC. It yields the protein CASSVGTLSSGANVLTF.

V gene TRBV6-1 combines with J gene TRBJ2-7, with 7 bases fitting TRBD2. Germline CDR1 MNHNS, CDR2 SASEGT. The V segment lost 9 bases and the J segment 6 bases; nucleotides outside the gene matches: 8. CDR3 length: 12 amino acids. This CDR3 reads CARGDWGGEQYF. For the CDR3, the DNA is TGTGCCAGGGGGGACTGGGGGGGCGAGCAGTACTTC.

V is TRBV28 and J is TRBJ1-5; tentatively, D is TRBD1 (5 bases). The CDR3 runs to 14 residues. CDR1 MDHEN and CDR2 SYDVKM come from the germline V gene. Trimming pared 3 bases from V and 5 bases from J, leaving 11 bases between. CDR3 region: CASSFGHRDQPQHF. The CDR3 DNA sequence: TGTGCCAGCAGTTTCGGACATCGGGATCAGCCCCAGCATTTT.

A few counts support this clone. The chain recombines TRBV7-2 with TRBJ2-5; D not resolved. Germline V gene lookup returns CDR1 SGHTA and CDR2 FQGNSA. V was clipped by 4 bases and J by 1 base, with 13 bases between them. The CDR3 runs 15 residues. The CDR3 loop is CASSYLGIFQETQYF. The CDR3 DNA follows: TGTGCCAGCAGCTACCTTGGGATCTTCCAAGAGACCCAGTACTTC. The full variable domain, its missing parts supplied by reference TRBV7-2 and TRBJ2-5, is GAGVSQSPSNKVTEKGKDVELRCDPISGHTALYWYRQSLGQGLEFLIYFQGNSAPDKSGLPSDRFSAERTGGSVSTLTIQRTQQEDSAVYLCASSYLGIFQETQYFGPGTRLLVL.

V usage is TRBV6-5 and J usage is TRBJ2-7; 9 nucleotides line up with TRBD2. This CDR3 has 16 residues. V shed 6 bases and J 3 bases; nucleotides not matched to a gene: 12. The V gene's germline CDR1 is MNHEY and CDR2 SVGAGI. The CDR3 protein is CASRYAGGPSNYEQYF. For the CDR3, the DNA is TGTGCCAGCAGATACGCGGGAGGGCCCTCCAACTACGAGCAGTACTTC.

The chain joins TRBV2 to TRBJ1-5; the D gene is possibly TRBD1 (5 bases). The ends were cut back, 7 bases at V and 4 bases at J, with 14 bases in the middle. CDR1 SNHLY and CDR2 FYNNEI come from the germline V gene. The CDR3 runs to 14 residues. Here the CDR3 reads CASTVIRGNQPQHF. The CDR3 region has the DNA TGTGCCAGCACAGTTATAAGGGGAAATCAGCCCCAGCATTTT.

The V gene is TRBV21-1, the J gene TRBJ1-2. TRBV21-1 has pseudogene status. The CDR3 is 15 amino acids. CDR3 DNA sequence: TGTGCCAGCAGCAAAGCGGACGTCTCTAACTATGGCTACACCTTC. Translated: CASSKADVSNYGYTF.